The clone carrying this TCR beta chain was counted a few times. The antigen is unknown. A second about 7 to 12 cycle PCR used barcoded and J-beta primers. TCRdb re-derived calls from the 5' RACE reads in MiXCR, one entry per CDR3 protein. The table lists about 830,000 distinct CDR3 sequences, around 62% of them singletons. These data are taken from a study of blood T cells in healthy people across ages. V was trimmed by 3 bases and J by 4 bases, leaving 10 bases between them. CDR1 SEHNR and CDR2 FQNEAQ come from the germline V gene (reference sequence). CDR3 length: 13 amino acids. General study results and limits: No conclusive comparison of naive versus antigen-experienced cells was possible with unsorted PBMCs. Changes in expanded clonotypes were possibly confounded, as the CMV status of donors was unknown.

Sequenced: blood. The TCR sequence derives from a young man in good health. This chain links TRBV7-9 with TRBJ2-7, with a weak D call TRBD1 (6 bases). The CDR3 DNA sequence: TGTGCCAGCAGCTTCACTACAGGGTACGAGCAGTACTTC. Residues: CASSFTTGYEQYF.